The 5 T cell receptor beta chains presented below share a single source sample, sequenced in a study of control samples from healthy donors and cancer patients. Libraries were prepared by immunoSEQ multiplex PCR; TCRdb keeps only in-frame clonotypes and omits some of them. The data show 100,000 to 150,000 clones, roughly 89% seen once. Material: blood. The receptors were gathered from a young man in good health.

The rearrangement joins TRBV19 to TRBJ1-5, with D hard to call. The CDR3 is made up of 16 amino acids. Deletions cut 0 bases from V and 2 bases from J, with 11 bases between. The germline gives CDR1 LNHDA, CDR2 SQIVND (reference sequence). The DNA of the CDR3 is TGTGCCAGTAGTATAGATCTTTTGGAGGGCAATCAGCCCCAGCATTTT. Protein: CASSIDLLEGNQPQHF.

The CDR3 loop is CASRRNYGYTF. The CDR3 DNA reads as TGTGCCTCCAGACGGAACTATGGCTACACCTTC. This chain links TRBV6-5 with TRBJ1-2; D remains ambiguous. V was trimmed by 11 bases and J by 2 bases, leaving 9 bases between them. The length of the CDR3 is 11 residues. Germline V CDR1 and CDR2: MNHEY, SVGAGI.

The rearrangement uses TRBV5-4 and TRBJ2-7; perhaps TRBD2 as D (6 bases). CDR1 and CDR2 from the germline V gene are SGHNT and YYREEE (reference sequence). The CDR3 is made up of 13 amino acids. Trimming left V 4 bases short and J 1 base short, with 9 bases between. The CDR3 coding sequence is TGTGCCAGCAGCCCCCGGGAGTCCTACGAGCAGTACTTC. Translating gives CASSPRESYEQYF. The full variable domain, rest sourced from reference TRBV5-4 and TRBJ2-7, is ETGVTQSPTHLIKTRGQQVTLRCSSQSGHNTVSWYQQALGQGPQFIFQYYREEENGRGNFPPRFSGLQFPNYSSELNVNALELDDSALYLCASSPRESYEQYFGPGTRLTVT.

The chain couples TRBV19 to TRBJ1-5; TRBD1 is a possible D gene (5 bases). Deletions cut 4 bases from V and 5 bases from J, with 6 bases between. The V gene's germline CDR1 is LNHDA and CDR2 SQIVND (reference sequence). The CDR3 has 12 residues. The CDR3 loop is CASSTGYQPQHF. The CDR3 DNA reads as TGTGCCAGTAGTACAGGGTATCAGCCCCAGCATTTT.

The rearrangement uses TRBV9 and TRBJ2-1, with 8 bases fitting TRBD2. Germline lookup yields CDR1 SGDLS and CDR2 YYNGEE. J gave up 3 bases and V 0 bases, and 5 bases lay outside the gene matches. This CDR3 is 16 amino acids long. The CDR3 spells CASSVERRGVYNEQFF. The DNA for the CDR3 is TGTGCCAGCAGCGTAGAGCGGCGGGGGGTCTACAATGAGCAGTTCTTC.